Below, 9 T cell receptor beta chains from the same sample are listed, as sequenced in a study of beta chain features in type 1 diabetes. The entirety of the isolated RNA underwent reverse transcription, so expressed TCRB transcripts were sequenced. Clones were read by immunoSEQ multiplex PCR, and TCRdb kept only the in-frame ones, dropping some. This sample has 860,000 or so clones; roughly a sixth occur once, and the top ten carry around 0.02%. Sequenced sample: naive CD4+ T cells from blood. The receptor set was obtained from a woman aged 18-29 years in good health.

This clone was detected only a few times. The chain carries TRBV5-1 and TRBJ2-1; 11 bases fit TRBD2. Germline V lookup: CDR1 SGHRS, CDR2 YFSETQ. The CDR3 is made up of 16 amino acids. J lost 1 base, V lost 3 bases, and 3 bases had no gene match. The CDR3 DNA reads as TGCGCCAGCAGCTCAACTAGCGGGAGATCCTACAATGAGCAGTTCTTC. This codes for CASSSTSGRSYNEQFF. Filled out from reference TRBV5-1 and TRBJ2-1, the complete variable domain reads KAGVTQTPRYLIKTRGQQVTLSCSPISGHRSVSWYQQTPGQGLQFLFEYFSETQRNKGNFPGRFSGRQFSNSRSEMNVSTLELGDSALYLCASSSTSGRSYNEQFFGPGTRLTVL.

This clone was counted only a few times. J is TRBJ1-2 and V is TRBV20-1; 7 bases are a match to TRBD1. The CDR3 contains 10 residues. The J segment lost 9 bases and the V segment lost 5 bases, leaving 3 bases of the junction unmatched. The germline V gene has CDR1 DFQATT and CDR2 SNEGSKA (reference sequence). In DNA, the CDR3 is TGCAGTGCTCACAGGGGCAGCTACACCTTC. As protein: CSAHRGSYTF.

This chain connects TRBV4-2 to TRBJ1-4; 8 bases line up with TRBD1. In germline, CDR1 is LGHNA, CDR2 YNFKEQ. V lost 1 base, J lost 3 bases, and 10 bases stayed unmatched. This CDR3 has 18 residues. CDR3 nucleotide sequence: TGTGCCAGCAGCCAAGCGACAGGGGAAGCTAGAGCTAATGAAAAACTGTTTTTT. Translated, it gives CASSQATGEARANEKLFF.

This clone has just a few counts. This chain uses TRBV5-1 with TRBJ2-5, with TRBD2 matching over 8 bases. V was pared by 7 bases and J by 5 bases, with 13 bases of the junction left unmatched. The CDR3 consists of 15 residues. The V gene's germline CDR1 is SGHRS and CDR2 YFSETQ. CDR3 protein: CASSSTGGPSETQYF. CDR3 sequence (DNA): TGCGCCAGCTCATCCACGGGAGGGCCCTCGGAGACCCAGTACTTC. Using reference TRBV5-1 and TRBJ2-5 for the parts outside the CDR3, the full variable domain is KAGVTQTPRYLIKTRGQQVTLSCSPISGHRSVSWYQQTPGQGLQFLFEYFSETQRNKGNFPGRFSGRQFSNSRSEMNVSTLELGDSALYLCASSSTGGPSETQYFGPGTRLLVL.

Here the CDR3 DNA reads TGCGCCAGCAGCCCACGGACAGGGGTGGGCAATCAGCCCCAGCATTTT. Translation: CASSPRTGVGNQPQHF. V usage is TRBV4-1 and J usage is TRBJ1-5; TRBD1 agrees at 9 bases. V lost 4 bases to trimming and J lost 2 bases; unmatched junction nucleotides: 6. CDR1 is MGHRA, CDR2 YSYEKL, per germline. The CDR3 length is 16 residues.

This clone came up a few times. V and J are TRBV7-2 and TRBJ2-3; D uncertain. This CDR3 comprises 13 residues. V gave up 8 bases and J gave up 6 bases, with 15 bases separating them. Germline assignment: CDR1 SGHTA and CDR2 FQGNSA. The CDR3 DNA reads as TGTGCCAGCGGCAACATCTCGTTCGATACGCAGTATTTT. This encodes CASGNISFDTQYF.

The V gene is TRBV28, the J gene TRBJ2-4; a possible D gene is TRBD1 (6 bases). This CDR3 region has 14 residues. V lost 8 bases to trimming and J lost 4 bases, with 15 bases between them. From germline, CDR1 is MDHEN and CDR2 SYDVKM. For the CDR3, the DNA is TGTGCCAGCGGCCTTTCCCAGGGGAAAAACATTCAGTACTTC. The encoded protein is CASGLSQGKNIQYF.

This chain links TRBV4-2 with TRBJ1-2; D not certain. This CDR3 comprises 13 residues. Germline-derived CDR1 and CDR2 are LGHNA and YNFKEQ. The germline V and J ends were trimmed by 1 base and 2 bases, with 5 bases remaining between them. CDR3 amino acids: CASSQVENYGYTF. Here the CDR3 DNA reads TGTGCCAGCAGCCAAGTGGAAAACTATGGCTACACCTTC.

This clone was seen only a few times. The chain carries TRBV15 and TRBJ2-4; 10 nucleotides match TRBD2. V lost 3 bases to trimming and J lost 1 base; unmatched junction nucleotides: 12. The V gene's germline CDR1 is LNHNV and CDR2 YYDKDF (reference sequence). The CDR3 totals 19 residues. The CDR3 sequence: CATSSLLAGYPYAKNIQYF. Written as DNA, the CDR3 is TGTGCCACCAGCAGTCTACTAGCGGGATACCCTTACGCCAAAAACATTCAGTACTTC.